This T cell receptor (beta chain) was recorded in a study of T-cell reconstitution after alpha-beta-depleted transplantation in children. V was pared by 1 base and J by 1 base, with 12 bases between. The CDR3 runs 17 residues. Germline lookup yields CDR1 SGHRS and CDR2 YFSETQ. As it was prepared, the TCRbeta library received unique molecular identifiers. In TCRdb, the PCR reads were re-called with MiXCR into one record per CDR3 protein. The data contain some 180,000 distinct CDR3 sequences, roughly 7.1% of them singletons. This chain connects TRBV5-1 to TRBJ2-6; maybe TRBD1 (5 bases). The clonotype was recovered from a boy aged 2-15 years with acute lymphoblastic leukemia, due to receive a stem cell transplant. This material consisted of PBMCs, taken before TCRalphabeta/CD19-depleted stem cell transplant. CDR3 nucleotides: TGCGCCAGCAGCTTGAGGGGCTGGCCTTCTGGGGCCAACGTCCTGACTTTC. Translation gives CASSLRGWPSGANVLTF.